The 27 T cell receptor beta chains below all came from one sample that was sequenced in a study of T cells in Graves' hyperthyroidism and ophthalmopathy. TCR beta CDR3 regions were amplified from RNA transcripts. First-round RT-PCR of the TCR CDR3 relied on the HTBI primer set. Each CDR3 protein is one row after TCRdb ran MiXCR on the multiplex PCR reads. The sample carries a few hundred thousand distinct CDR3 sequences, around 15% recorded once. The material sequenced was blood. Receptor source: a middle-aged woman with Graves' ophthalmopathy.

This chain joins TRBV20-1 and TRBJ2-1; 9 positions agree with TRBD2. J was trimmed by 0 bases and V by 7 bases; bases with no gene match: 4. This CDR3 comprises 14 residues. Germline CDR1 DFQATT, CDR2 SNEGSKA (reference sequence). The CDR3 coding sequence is TGCAGTGTCCCAGCGGGGGGCTCCTACAATGAGCAGTTCTTC. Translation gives CSVPAGGSYNEQFF.

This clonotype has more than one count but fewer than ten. The CDR3 here is CASSELFAGATYEQYF. In DNA, the CDR3 is TGTGCCAGCAGTGAACTGTTCGCGGGGGCCACCTACGAGCAGTACTTC. The J gene is TRBJ2-7, the V gene TRBV6-1; tentative D call: TRBD2 (7 bases). The V end was cut by 2 bases, the J end by 2 bases, with 16 bases between. Looked up from germline, CDR1 is MNHNS and CDR2 is SASEGT. The CDR3 runs to 16 residues.

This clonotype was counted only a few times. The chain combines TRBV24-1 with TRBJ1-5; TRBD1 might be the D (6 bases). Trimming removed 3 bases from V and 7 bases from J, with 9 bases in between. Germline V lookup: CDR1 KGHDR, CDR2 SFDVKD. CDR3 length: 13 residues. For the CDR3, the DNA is TGTGCCACCAGTGATGCCCAGGGGCAGCCCCAGCATTTT. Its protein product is CATSDAQGQPQHF.

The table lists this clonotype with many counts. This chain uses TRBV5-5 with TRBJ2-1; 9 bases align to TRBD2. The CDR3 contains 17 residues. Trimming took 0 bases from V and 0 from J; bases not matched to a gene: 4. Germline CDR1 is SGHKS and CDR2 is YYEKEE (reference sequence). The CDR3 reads CASSLEAGGPSYNEQFF. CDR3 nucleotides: TGTGCCAGCAGCTTGGAGGCGGGGGGGCCCTCCTACAATGAGCAGTTCTTC.

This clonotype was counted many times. In DNA, the CDR3 is TGTGCCAGCAGGAGGGGGGACAGGGACTATGGCTACACCTTC. Protein product: CASRRGDRDYGYTF. The chain combines TRBV6-1 with TRBJ1-2, with 9 nucleotides matching TRBD1. Looked up from germline, CDR1 is MNHNS and CDR2 is SASEGT. Trimming at V came to 6 bases and at J to 3 bases, leaving 5 bases not matched to a gene. The CDR3 has 14 amino acids.

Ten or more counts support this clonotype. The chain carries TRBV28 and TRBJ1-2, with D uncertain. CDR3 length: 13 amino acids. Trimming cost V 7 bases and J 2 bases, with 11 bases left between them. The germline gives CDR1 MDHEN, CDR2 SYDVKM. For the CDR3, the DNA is TGTGCCAGCAACCGCCGGTCCAACTATGGCTACACCTTC. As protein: CASNRRSNYGYTF.

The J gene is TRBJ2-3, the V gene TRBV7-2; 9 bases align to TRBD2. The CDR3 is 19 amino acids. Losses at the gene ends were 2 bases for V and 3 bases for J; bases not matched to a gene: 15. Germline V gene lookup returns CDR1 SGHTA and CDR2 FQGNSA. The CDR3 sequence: CASSLRSSPSGGQTDTQYF. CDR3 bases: TGTGCCAGCAGCTTAAGGTCTTCCCCAAGCGGGGGGCAGACAGATACGCAGTATTTT.

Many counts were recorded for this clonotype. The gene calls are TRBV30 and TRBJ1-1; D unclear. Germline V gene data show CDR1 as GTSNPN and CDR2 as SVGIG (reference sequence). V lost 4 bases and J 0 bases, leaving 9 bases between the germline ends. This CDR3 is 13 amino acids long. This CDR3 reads CAWTWLMNTEAFF. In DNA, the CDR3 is TGTGCCTGGACGTGGCTTATGAACACTGAAGCTTTCTTT.

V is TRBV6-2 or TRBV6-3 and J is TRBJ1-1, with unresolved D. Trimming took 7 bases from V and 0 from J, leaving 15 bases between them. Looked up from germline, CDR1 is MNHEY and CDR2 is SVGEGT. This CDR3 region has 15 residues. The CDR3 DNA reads TGTGCCAGCATAGTCGGACGGATCATGAACACTGAAGCTTTCTTT. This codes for CASIVGRIMNTEAFF.

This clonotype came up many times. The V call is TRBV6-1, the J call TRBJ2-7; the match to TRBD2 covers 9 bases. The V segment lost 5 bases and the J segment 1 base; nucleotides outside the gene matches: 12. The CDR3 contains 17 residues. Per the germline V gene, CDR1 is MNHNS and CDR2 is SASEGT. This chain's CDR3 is CASSYSVAGATSYEQYF. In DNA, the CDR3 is TGTGCCAGCAGTTACAGTGTAGCGGGAGCCACTTCCTACGAGCAGTACTTC.

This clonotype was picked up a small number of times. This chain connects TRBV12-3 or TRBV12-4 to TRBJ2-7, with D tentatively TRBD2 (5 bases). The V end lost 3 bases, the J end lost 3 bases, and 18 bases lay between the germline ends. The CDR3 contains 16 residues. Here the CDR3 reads CASSFRRRSIYYEQYF. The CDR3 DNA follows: TGTGCCAGCAGTTTTAGGAGGCGGAGTATATACTACGAGCAGTACTTC.

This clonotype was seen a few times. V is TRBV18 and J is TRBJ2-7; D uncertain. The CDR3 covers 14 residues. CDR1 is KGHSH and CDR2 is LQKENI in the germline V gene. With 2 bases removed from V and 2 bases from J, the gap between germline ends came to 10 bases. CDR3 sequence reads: CASSPKDGAYEQYF. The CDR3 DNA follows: TGTGCCAGCTCACCAAAGGACGGAGCCTACGAGCAGTACTTC. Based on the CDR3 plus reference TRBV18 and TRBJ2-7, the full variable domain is NAGVMQNPRHLVRRRGQEARLRCSPMKGHSHVYWYRQLPEEGLKFMVYLQKENIIDESGMPKERFSAEFPKEGPSILRIQQVVRGDSAAYFCASSPKDGAYEQYFGPGTRLTVT.

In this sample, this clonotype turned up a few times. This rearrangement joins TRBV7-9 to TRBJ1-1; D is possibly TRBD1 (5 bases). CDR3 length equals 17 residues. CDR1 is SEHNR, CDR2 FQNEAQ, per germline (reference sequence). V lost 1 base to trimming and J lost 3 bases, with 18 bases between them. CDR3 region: CASSLGTRGGKDTEAFF. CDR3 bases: TGTGCCAGCAGCTTAGGTACCCGGGGGGGGAAGGACACTGAAGCTTTCTTT.

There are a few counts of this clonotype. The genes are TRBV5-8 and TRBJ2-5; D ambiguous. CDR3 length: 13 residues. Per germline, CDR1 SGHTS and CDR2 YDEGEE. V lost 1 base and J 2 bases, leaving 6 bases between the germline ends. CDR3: CASSLMEQETQYF. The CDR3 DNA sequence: TGTGCCAGCAGCTTGATGGAACAAGAGACCCAGTACTTC.

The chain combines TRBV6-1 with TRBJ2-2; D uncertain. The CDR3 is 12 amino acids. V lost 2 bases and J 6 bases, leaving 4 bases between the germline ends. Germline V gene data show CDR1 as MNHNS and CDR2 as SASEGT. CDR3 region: CASSERAGELFF. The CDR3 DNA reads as TGTGCCAGCAGTGAACGGGCCGGGGAGCTGTTTTTT.

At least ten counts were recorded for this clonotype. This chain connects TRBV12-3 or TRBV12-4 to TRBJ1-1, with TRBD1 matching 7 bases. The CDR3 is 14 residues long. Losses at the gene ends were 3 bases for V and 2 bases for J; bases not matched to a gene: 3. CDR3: CASSFGTENTEAFF. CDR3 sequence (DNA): TGTGCCAGCAGTTTCGGGACAGAAAACACTGAAGCTTTCTTT.

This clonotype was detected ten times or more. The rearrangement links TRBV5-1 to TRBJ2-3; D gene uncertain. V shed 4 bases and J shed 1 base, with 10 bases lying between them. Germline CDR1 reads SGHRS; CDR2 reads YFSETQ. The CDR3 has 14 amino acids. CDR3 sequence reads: CASSPRGGTDTQYF. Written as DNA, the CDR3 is TGCGCCAGCAGCCCCCGTGGAGGCACAGATACGCAGTATTTT.

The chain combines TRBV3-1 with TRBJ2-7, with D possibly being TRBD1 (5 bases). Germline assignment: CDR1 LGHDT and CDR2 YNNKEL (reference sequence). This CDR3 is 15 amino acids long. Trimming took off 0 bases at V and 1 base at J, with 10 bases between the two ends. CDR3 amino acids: CASSQDGAGSYEQYF. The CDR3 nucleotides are TGTGCCAGCAGCCAAGATGGGGCAGGATCCTACGAGCAGTACTTC.

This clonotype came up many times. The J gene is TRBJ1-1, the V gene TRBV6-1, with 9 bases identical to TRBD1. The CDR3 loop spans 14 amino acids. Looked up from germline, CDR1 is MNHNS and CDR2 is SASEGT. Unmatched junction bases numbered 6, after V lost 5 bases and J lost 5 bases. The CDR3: CASSRDRDATEAFF. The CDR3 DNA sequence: TGTGCCAGCAGTCGGGACAGGGACGCTACTGAAGCTTTCTTT.

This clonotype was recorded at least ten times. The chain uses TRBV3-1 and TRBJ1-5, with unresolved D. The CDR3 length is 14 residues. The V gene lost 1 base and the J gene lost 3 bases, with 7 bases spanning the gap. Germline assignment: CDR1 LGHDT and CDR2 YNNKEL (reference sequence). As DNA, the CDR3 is TGTGCCAGCAGCCAAGGACGCTCCAATCAGCCCCAGCATTTT. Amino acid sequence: CASSQGRSNQPQHF.

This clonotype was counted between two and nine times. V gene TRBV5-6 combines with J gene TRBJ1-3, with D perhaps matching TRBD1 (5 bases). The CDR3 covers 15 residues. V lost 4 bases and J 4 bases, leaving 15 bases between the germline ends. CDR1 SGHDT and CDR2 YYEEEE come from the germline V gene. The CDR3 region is CASSPRGGVGNTIYF. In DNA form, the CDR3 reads TGTGCCAGCAGCCCCCGCGGAGGGGTGGGAAACACCATATATTTT.

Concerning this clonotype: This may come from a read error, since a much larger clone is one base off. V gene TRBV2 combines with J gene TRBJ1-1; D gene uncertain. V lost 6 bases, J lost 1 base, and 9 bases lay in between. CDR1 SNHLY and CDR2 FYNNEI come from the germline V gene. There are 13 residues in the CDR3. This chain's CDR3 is CASRAVRNTEAFF. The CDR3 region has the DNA TGTGCCAGCAGGGCGGTCAGGAACACTGAAGCTTTCTTT.

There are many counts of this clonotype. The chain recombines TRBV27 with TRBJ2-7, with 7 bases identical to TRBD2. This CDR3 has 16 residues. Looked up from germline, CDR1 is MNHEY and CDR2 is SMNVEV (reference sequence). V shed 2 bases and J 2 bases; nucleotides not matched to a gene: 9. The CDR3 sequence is CASSLAASGYTYEQYF. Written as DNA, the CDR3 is TGTGCCAGCAGTTTAGCGGCTAGCGGATACACCTACGAGCAGTACTTC.

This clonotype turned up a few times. This CDR3 is CAISESQGPAFF. DNA for the CDR3: TGTGCCATCAGTGAGTCGCAGGGCCCAGCTTTCTTT. The V and J genes are TRBV10-3 and TRBJ1-1; D is perhaps TRBD1 (5 bases). Germline V gene sequence: CDR1 ENHRY, CDR2 SYGVKD. This CDR3 contains 12 residues. V was shortened by 0 bases and J by 10 bases, with 9 bases between the two germline ends.

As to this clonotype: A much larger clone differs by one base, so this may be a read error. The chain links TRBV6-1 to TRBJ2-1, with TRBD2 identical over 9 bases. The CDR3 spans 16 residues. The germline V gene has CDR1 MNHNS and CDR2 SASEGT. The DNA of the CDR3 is TGTGCCGGCAGTCCCTTGGTAGCGGGAGCCCCTGGTGAGCAGTTCTTC. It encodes CAGSPLVAGAPGEQFF.

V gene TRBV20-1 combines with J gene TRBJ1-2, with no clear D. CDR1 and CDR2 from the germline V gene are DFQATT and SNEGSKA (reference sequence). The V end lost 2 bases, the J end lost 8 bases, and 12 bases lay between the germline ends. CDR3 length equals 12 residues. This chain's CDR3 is CSARPGEGGYTF. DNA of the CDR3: TGCAGTGCTAGACCAGGCGAAGGCGGCTACACCTTC.

CDR3 sequence (DNA): TGCGCCAGCAGCCAGGGATTCGGGACAGGCTATAGCAATCAGCCCCAGCATTTT. It yields the protein CASSQGFGTGYSNQPQHF. The chain recombines TRBV4-1 with TRBJ1-5, with 8 bases identical to TRBD1. The J segment lost 0 bases and the V segment lost 3 bases, leaving 10 bases of the junction unmatched. The CDR3 is 18 amino acids. The germline CDR1 and CDR2 sequences are MGHRA and YSYEKL.